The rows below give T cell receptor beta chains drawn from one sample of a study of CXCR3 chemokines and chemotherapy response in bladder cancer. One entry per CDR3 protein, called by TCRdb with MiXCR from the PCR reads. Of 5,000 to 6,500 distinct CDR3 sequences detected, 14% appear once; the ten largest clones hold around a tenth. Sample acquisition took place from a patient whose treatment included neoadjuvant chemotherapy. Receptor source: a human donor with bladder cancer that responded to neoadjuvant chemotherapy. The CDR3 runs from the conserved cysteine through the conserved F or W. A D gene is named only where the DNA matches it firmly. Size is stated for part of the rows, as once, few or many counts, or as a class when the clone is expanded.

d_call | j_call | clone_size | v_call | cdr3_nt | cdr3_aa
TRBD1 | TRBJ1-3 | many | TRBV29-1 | TGCAGCGTCAGGGGGGGAAACACCATATATTTT | CSVRGGNTIYF
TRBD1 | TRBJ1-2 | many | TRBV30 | TGTGCCTGGAGACGACGACAGGGGGCCACCTATGGCTACACCTTC | CAWRRRQGATYGYTF
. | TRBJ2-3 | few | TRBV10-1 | TGCGCCAGCAGTGAGTCGACCAGGGGGGCCACAGATACGCAGTATTTT | CASSESTRGATDTQYF
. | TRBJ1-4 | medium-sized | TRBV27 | TGTGCCAGCAGTTTATTTGCAGGCTTCGGTGAAAAACTGTTTTTT | CASSLFAGFGEKLFF
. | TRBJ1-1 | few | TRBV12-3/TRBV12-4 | TGTGCCAGCAGTTTTTCGGTGCCTTCGAGTGCTTTCTTT | CASSFSVPSSAFF
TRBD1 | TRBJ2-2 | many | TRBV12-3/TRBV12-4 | TGTGCCAGCAGGTTGACAGGGGGCGGCACCGGGGAGCTGTTTTTT | CASRLTGGGTGELFF
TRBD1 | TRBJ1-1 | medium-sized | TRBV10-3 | TGTGCCATCAGTGAGTCGGGACAGGGTCCGACATCTCCGAACACTGAAGCTTTCTTT | CAISESGQGPTSPNTEAFF
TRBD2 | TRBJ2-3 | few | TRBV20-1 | TGCAGTGCACCACTAGCGGGAGGGACTACAGATACGCAGTATTTT | CSAPLAGGTTDTQYF
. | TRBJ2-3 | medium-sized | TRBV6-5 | TGTGCCAGCAGTCGTACTATCACCCCCAAAGATACGCAGTATTTT | CASSRTITPKDTQYF
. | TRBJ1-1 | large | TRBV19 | TGTGCCAGTAGGAGGGGCCCAGAGAACACTGAAGCTTTCTTT | CASRRGPENTEAFF
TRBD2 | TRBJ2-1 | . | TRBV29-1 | TGCAGCGTTGAAGGACTAGCGGGAGGAATCAATGAGCAGTTCTTC | CSVEGLAGGINEQFF
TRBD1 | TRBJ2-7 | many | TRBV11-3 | TGTGCCAGCAGCCCCCGACAGGGGATCCTTCGAGAGCAGTACTTC | CASSPRQGILREQYF
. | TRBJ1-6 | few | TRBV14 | TGTGCCAGCAGCCAAAGAGGTTCACCCCTCCACTTT | CASSQRGSPLHF
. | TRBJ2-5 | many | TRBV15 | TGTGCCACCAGCAGAGAGATAGGGGGGCTAGAGACCCAGTACTTC | CATSREIGGLETQYF
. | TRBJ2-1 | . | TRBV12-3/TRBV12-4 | TGTGCCAGCAGTTTTGGACTGCGGGATAACAATGAGCAGTTCTTC | CASSFGLRDNNEQFF
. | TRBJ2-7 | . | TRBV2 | TGTGCCAGCACGAGTAGCTCCTACGAGCAGTACTTC | CASTSSSYEQYF
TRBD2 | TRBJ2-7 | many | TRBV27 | TGTGCCAGCAGTTTAAAGGTGGCTAGCGGGGCCTACGAGCAGTACTTC | CASSLKVASGAYEQYF
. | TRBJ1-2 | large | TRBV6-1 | TGTGCCAGCAGTGAAGCGAGCAGGGCGATCAATGGCTACACCTTC | CASSEASRAINGYTF
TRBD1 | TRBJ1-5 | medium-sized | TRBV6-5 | TGTGCCAGCAGGACGACAGGGGGGGATCAGCCCCAGCATTTT | CASRTTGGDQPQHF
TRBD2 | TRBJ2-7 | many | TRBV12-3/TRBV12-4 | TGTGCCAGCAGTTTCTCCCTTCAGCGGGGCTCCTACGAGCAGTACTTC | CASSFSLQRGSYEQYF
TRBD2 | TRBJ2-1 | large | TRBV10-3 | TGTGCCATCAGCCCGGGACTAGCGGGAGGCTCCTACAATGAGCAGTTCTTC | CAISPGLAGGSYNEQFF
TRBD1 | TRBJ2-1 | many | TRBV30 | TGTGCCTGGAGTGTCAGGGGGATCTACAATGAGCAGTTCTTC | CAWSVRGIYNEQFF
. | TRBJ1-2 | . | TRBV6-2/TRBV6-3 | TGTGCCAGCAGTTACTCCGGGATCTATGGCTACACCTTC | CASSYSGIYGYTF
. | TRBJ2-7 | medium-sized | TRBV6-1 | TGTGCCAGCATCATGCAGATTCTTGACGAGCAGTACTTC | CASIMQILDEQYF
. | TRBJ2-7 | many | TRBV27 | TGTGCCAGCAATGCCGGGCCAAAGGGCTACGAGCAGTACTTC | CASNAGPKGYEQYF
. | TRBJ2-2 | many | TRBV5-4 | TGTGCCAGCAGGCAAGGACTTTCGAACACCGGGGAGCTGTTTTTT | CASRQGLSNTGELFF
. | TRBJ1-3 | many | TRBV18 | TGTGCCAGCTCACAGGACGGCCACTCTGGAAACACCATATATTTT | CASSQDGHSGNTIYF
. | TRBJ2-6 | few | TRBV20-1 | TGCAGTGCTAGAGTGACAGGGAGGGAAAGTGGGGCCAACGTCCTGACTTTC | CSARVTGRESGANVLTF
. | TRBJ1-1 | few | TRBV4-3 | TGCGCCAGCAACAAGGGTACCGGGCCCGGGACTGAAGCTTTCTTT | CASNKGTGPGTEAFF
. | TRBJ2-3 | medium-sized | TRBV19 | TGTGCCAGTAGTATGGGTACAGATACGCAGTATTTT | CASSMGTDTQYF
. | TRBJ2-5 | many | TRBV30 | TGTGCCTGGAGTTACAGGGTCCACCCTGAGACCCAGTACTTC | CAWSYRVHPETQYF
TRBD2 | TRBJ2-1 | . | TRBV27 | TGTGCCAGCAGTTTATGTGTGGGACTAGCGGGAGGCTCCTACAATGAGCAGTTCTTC | CASSLCVGLAGGSYNEQFF
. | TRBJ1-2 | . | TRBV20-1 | TGCAGTGCTCCTATCCCGGGACGGAATGGCTACACCTTC | CSAPIPGRNGYTF
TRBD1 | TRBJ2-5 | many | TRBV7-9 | TGTGCCAGCAGCTTGGGACAGGGGGCACAGACCCAGTACTTC | CASSLGQGAQTQYF
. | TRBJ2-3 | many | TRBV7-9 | TGTGCCAGCAGCTTAAAGGGGGGGGACTACCCTAGCACAGATACGCAGTATTTT | CASSLKGGDYPSTDTQYF
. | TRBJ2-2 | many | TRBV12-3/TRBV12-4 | TGTGCCAGCAGTTTGGTCACAGGGCGTGGGGAGCTGTTTTTT | CASSLVTGRGELFF
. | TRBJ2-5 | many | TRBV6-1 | TGTGCCAGCAGTGGACTGCAACACTCCAAGATGACCCAGTACTTC | CASSGLQHSKMTQYF
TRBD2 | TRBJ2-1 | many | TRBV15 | TGTGCCACCAGCAGAGATTTAGCGGCGGGAGTGACCAATGAGCAGTTCTTC | CATSRDLAAGVTNEQFF
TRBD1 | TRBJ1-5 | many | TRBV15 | TGTGCCACCAGCAGAGGGGACAGGGGCGCTGGGGGCAATCAGCCCCAGCATTTT | CATSRGDRGAGGNQPQHF
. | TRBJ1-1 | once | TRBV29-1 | TGCAGCGCTACCACAGGGTACACTGAAACTTTCTTT | CSATTGYTETFF
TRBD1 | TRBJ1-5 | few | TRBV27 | TGTGCCAGCAGCCCCGTCCGGGACAGATGGGCGAGCAATCAGCCCCAGCATTTT | CASSPVRDRWASNQPQHF
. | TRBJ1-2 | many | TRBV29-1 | TGCAGCGTTGAAACCCACAGTAACTATGGCTACACCTTC | CSVETHSNYGYTF
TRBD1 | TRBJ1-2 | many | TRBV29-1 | TGCAGCGTTTTTGGACAGGGGCGGGCGGGTGGCTACACCTTC | CSVFGQGRAGGYTF
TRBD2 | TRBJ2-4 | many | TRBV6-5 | TGTGCCAGCAGTTGGGGAACTAGCGGGGGAAACATTCAGTACTTC | CASSWGTSGGNIQYF
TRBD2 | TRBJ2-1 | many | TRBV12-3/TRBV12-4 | TGTGCCAGCAGTTTAGGGCTAGCGGCCTACAATGAGCAGTTCTTC | CASSLGLAAYNEQFF
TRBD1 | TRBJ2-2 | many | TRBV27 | TGTGCCAGCAGTTTATCAGGGGGCGGACCCGGGGAGCTGTTTTTT | CASSLSGGGPGELFF
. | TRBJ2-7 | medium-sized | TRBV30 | TGTGCCTGGAGACGAGTAAACGCGAACTCCTACGAGCAGTACTTC | CAWRRVNANSYEQYF
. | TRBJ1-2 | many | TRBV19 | TGTGCCAGTAGTATCGGAGGGGCGATAAGCTATGGCTACACCTTC | CASSIGGAISYGYTF
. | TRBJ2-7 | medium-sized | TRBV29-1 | TGCAGCGTTGACGGCAGGGGGGAAGAGCAGTACTTC | CSVDGRGEEQYF
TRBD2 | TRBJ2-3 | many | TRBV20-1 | TGCAGTGCTCCTCTGGCGGGAGTTACAGATACGCAGTATTTT | CSAPLAGVTDTQYF
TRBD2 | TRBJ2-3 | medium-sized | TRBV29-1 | TGCAGCGTCCTAGCGGGAGCGGGAGATACGCAGTATTTT | CSVLAGAGDTQYF
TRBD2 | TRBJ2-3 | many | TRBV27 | TGTGCCAGCAGTTTGGGCGGCGGGAGGCTTGGCACAGATACGCAGTATTTT | CASSLGGGRLGTDTQYF
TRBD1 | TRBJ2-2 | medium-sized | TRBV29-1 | TGCAGCGTTGAGACGGGACAGGGGGATACCGGGGAGCTGTTTTTT | CSVETGQGDTGELFF
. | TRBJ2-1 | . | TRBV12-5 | TGTGCTAGTGGTTTGGTCCAAACGGGGCGGGATGAGCAGTTCTTC | CASGLVQTGRDEQFF
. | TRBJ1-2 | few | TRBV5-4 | TGTGCCAGCAGCTTGAACCAGGGAATGAGCGCTGGGTATGGCTACACCTTC | CASSLNQGMSAGYGYTF
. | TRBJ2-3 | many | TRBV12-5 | TGTGCTAGTGGTTTGGACAGGGTTACTGATACGCAGTATTTT | CASGLDRVTDTQYF
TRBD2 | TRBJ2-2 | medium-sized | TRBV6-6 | TGTGCCAGCAGTTACGGTCGGGAGGCCGGGGAGCTGTTTTTT | CASSYGREAGELFF
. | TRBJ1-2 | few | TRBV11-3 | TGTGCCAGCAGCTTTGGGAGGGACTATGGCTACACCTTC | CASSFGRDYGYTF
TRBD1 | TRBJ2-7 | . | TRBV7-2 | TGTGCCAGCAGCAGGGACAGGGGTAGCGAGCAGTACTTC | CASSRDRGSEQYF